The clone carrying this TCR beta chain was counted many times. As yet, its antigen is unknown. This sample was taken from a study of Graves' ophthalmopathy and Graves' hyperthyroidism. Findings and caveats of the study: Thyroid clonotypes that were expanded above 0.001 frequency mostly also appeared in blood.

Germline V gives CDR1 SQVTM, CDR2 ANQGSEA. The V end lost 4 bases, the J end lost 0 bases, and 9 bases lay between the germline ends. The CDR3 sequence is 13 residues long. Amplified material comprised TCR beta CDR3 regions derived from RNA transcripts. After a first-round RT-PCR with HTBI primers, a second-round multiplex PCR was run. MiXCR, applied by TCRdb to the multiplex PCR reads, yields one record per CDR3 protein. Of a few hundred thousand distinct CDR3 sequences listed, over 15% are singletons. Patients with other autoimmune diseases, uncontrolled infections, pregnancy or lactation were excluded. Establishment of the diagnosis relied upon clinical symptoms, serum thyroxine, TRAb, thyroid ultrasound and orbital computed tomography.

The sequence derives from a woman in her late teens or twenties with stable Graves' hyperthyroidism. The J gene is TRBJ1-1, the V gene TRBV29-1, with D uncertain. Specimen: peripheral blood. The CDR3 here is CSVGLVMNTEAFF. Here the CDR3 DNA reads TGCAGCGTTGGTTTGGTTATGAACACTGAAGCTTTCTTT.